Below are 10 T cell receptor beta chains sequenced from a single sample in a study of T cell responses to AZD1222 COVID-19 vaccine. TCRdb's copy holds only in-frame clones and misses some; the assay was immunoSEQ multiplex PCR. The profile shows about 180,000 clones, 90% of them singletons. Sequenced material: peripheral blood, taken 28 days after the second dose of the MenACWY control vaccine. These receptors all stem from an adult who received the MenACWY meningococcal vaccine as a control.

The rearrangement links TRBV28 to TRBJ2-2; TRBD2 is a possible D gene (6 bases). This CDR3 region has 13 residues. Germline V lookup: CDR1 MDHEN, CDR2 SYDVKM. Trimming removed 6 bases from V and 5 bases from J, with 10 bases in between. In DNA, the CDR3 is TGTGCCAGCAGGGGGGGTGTAACCGGGGAGCTGTTTTTT. This gives the protein CASRGGVTGELFF.

The chain joins TRBV25-1 to TRBJ2-3; D is ambiguous. CDR1 is MGHDK and CDR2 is SYGVNS in the germline V gene. This CDR3 has 13 residues. The V gene lost 4 bases and the J gene lost 0 bases, with 5 bases spanning the gap. The DNA of the CDR3 is TGTGCCAGCAGTGTTGCGAGCACAGATACGCAGTATTTT. This codes for CASSVASTDTQYF.

The chain recombines TRBV19 with TRBJ2-7; perhaps TRBD1 as D (5 bases). The V gene lost 3 bases and the J gene lost 3 bases, with 9 bases spanning the gap. This CDR3 spans 13 amino acids. CDR1 and CDR2 from the germline V gene are LNHDA and SQIVND (reference sequence). The CDR3 region is CASSMSGNYEQYF. In nucleotides, the CDR3 is TGTGCCAGTAGTATGTCAGGGAACTACGAGCAGTACTTC.

This chain joins TRBV30 and TRBJ1-6, with unresolved D. The CDR3 totals 15 residues. Germline lookup yields CDR1 GTSNPN and CDR2 SVGIG (reference sequence). Trimming removed 1 base at V and 1 base at J, with 8 bases between. The CDR3 nucleotides read TGTGCCTGGAGTGGGGCGGAGTCCTATAATTCACCCCTCCACTTT. Protein product: CAWSGAESYNSPLHF.

V is TRBV5-1 and J is TRBJ2-7, with D perhaps matching TRBD2 (5 bases). The V gene lost 4 bases and the J gene lost 0 bases, with 11 bases spanning the gap. The CDR3 contains 14 residues. Germline loops: CDR1 SGHRS, CDR2 YFSETQ. CDR3 DNA: TGCGCCAGCAGCCCTAGCCCGAACTCCTACGAGCAGTACTTC. Its translation is CASSPSPNSYEQYF.

The rearrangement links TRBV6-2 or TRBV6-3 to TRBJ2-7, with 11 bases that match TRBD2. Trimming removed 0 bases from V and 5 bases from J; junction bases left unmatched: 6. CDR3 size: 16 residues. CDR1 and CDR2 (germline): MNHEY, SVGEGT. CDR3 DNA sequence: TGTGCCAGCAGTTACTCGTCTAGCGGGAGGCCACACGAGCAGTACTTC. Amino acid sequence: CASSYSSSGRPHEQYF.

The chain is built from TRBV19 and TRBJ2-7, with TRBD1 matching 7 bases. Germline CDR1 is LNHDA and CDR2 is SQIVND (reference sequence). V shed 7 bases, J shed 5 bases, and the junction held 8 bases outside the gene matches. The CDR3 sequence is 13 residues long. The CDR3 is CASTGTESNEQYF. The DNA for the CDR3 is TGTGCCAGTACCGGGACAGAAAGTAACGAGCAGTACTTC.

This clone was detected once. The genes are TRBV24-1 and TRBJ2-3; D is undetermined. Germline values: CDR1 KGHDR, CDR2 SFDVKD. The CDR3 runs to 13 residues. V dropped 1 base and J dropped 14 bases, with 15 bases sitting between them. The CDR3 bases are TGTGCCACCAGTGATTTTGCGGCTTTTGGGTGGTATTTT. Translation gives CATSDFAAFGWYF.

The V gene is TRBV9, the J gene TRBJ1-1; a weak D match, TRBD1 (5 bases). Germline V lookup: CDR1 SGDLS, CDR2 YYNGEE. The CDR3 is 11 amino acids. V lost 7 bases, J lost 11 bases, and 15 bases lay in between. DNA for the CDR3: TGTGCCAGCCGGGGCACAGATGGGGCTTTCTTT. This sequence encodes CASRGTDGAFF. Complete variable domain (other parts from reference TRBV9 and TRBJ1-1): DSGVTQTPKHLITATGQRVTLRCSPRSGDLSVYWYQQSLDQGLQFLIQYYNGEERAKGNILERFSAQQFPDLHSELNLSSLELGDSALYFCASRGTDGAFFGQGTRLTVV.

This clone showed up just a few times. The J gene is TRBJ2-7, the V gene TRBV9, with D possibly matching TRBD2 (5 bases). V dropped 4 bases and J dropped 3 bases, with 20 bases sitting between them. This CDR3 spans 16 amino acids. Per the germline V gene, CDR1 is SGDLS and CDR2 is YYNGEE. The CDR3, as DNA: TGTGCCAGCAGCTTCCAGGCCGAGCGGAATAACTACGAGCAGTACTTC. This sequence encodes CASSFQAERNNYEQYF.